The 31 T cell receptor beta chains reported below all come from one sample, sequenced in a study of regulatory T cells. Points from the study as a whole: Hydrophobic residues at CDR3 positions 6 and 7 were enriched in conventional CD4+ T cells of CD3G-deficient patients.

Their specific antigens are unknown. Primers: 52 TRBV forward and 13 TRBJ reverse. Data came from immunoSEQ multiplex PCR; TCRdb stores just in-frame clones and leaves some out. The repertoire holds under 35,000 clones, over 90% seen once, with approximately 0.98% in the top ten. Sequences were obtained from conventional CD4+ T cells sorted from blood. These receptors were taken from a child aged 2-15 years with CD3G deficiency.

The rearrangement uses TRBV28 and TRBJ2-7, with 7 bases fitting TRBD1. The CDR3 runs 13 residues. Germline V CDR1 and CDR2: MDHEN, SYDVKM. V was pared by 6 bases and J by 4 bases, with 6 bases of the junction left unmatched. The CDR3 spells CASSLDRVYEQYF. The CDR3 DNA sequence: TGTGCCAGCAGCCTCGACAGGGTGTACGAGCAGTACTTC.

The chain carries TRBV28 and TRBJ2-1, with 10 bases aligning to TRBD2. The CDR3 consists of 14 residues. Germline values: CDR1 MDHEN, CDR2 SYDVKM. With 9 bases clipped from V and 7 bases from J, the junction kept 9 bases outside the gene matches. The CDR3 DNA follows: TGTGCCAGTGCAGCTAGCGGGAGTTTAAATGAGCAGTTCTTC. It codes for CASAASGSLNEQFF.

The gene calls are TRBV28 and TRBJ2-7; 9 nucleotides line up with TRBD1. Germline CDR1 MDHEN, CDR2 SYDVKM. V was clipped by 8 bases and J by 1 base; unmatched bases: 9. CDR3 length equals 15 residues. CDR3 sequence reads: CASQDTGQGSYEQYF. CDR3 in DNA: TGTGCCAGCCAAGATACAGGACAGGGGTCCTACGAGCAGTACTTC. The full variable domain, in which reference TRBV28 and TRBJ2-7 provide the parts outside the CDR3, is DVKVTQSSRYLVKRTGEKVFLECVQDMDHENMFWYRQDPGLGLRLIYFSYDVKMKEKGDIPEGYSVSREKKERFSLILESASTNQTSMYLCASQDTGQGSYEQYFGPGTRLTVT.

V is TRBV28 and J is TRBJ2-7; 7 bases match TRBD2. Germline values: CDR1 MDHEN, CDR2 SYDVKM. This CDR3 comprises 12 residues. Losses at the gene ends were 8 bases for V and 4 bases for J; bases not matched to a gene: 5. The CDR3 region is CASGHGGYEQYF. For the CDR3, the DNA is TGTGCCAGCGGGCACGGGGGGTACGAGCAGTACTTC.

This clone appeared once. The rearrangement uses TRBV19 and TRBJ1-4; weak D call: TRBD1 (6 bases). Trimming cost V 6 bases and J 5 bases, with 13 bases left between them. This CDR3 has 14 residues. The V gene's germline CDR1 is LNHDA and CDR2 SQIVND (reference sequence). CDR3 in amino acids: CASSPQGWNEKLFF. The CDR3 nucleotides read TGTGCCAGTAGCCCCCAGGGGTGGAATGAAAAACTGTTTTTT. Full variable domain (rest looked up from reference TRBV19 and TRBJ1-4): DGGITQSPKYLFRKEGQNVTLSCEQNLNHDAMYWYRQDPGQGLRLIYYSQIVNDFQKGDIAEGYSVSREKKESFPLTVTSAQKNPTAFYLCASSPQGWNEKLFFGSGTQLSVL.

The rearrangement links TRBV28 to TRBJ1-3, with D hard to call. CDR3 size: 15 residues. V lost 5 bases, J lost 0 bases, and 11 bases lay in between. Germline CDR1 and CDR2: MDHEN and SYDVKM. DNA for the CDR3: TGTGCCAGCAGTCTACACGGGAGCTCTGGAAACACCATATATTTT. Translation gives CASSLHGSSGNTIYF.

The CDR3 sequence: CASSPGTSGSYEQYF. CDR3 bases: TGTGCCAGCAGTCCGGGGACTAGCGGGAGTTACGAGCAGTACTTC. This sequence joins TRBV6-5 and TRBJ2-5, with 14 bases that match TRBD2. Judging by the DNA end, TRBJ2-7 fits better; the J call may be wrong. The CDR3 runs to 15 residues. The germline V gene encodes CDR1 MNHEY and CDR2 SVGAGI.

This clone was detected once. This chain connects TRBV6-1 to TRBJ2-3; D gene uncertain. Trimming took 8 bases from V and 3 from J, leaving 18 bases between them. Germline CDR1 is MNHNS and CDR2 is SASEGT. The CDR3 is made up of 15 amino acids. The CDR3 region has the DNA TGTGCCAGCCGCCCCGGCGGCTTGATGACAGATACGCAGTATTTT. The encoded protein is CASRPGGLMTDTQYF.

The chain combines TRBV9 with TRBJ2-7; D is unresolved. The CDR3 covers 8 residues. Germline V CDR1 and CDR2: SGDLS, YYNGEE. The CDR3 here is CAWGEQYF. In DNA, the CDR3 is TGTGCTTGGGGCGAGCAGTACTTC.

The chain has TRBV28 and TRBJ2-7; 7 nucleotides align to TRBD2. The CDR3 extends over 14 amino acids. CDR1 and CDR2 (germline): MDHEN, SYDVKM. Trimming removed 6 bases from V and 3 bases from J; junction bases left unmatched: 8. CDR3 protein: CASSVWGGSYEQYF. The CDR3 bases are TGTGCCAGCAGCGTATGGGGGGGGAGCTACGAGCAGTACTTC.

The CDR3 nucleotides read TGTGCCAGCAGTCCCCCGGGACGGATCTACGAGCAGTACTTC. Translation gives CASSPPGRIYEQYF. The chain couples TRBV28 to TRBJ2-5; either TRBD1 or TRBD2 may supply D (5 bases each). The J call is in doubt because the DNA end fits TRBJ2-7 better. The CDR3 has 14 amino acids. Germline V lookup: CDR1 MDHEN, CDR2 SYDVKM.

Here the CDR3 reads CASSLGTGQGTSAFF. Here the CDR3 DNA reads TGTGCCAGCAGTTTAGGAACGGGACAGGGGACGTCGGCTTTCTTT. The chain uses TRBV28 and TRBJ1-1; 10 nucleotides align to TRBD1. The CDR3 runs to 15 residues. The germline CDR1 and CDR2 sequences are MDHEN and SYDVKM. J gave up 11 bases and V 2 bases, and 11 bases lay outside the gene matches. Combining the CDR3 with reference TRBV28 and TRBJ1-1 gives the whole variable domain DVKVTQSSRYLVKRTGEKVFLECVQDMDHENMFWYRQDPGLGLRLIYFSYDVKMKEKGDIPEGYSVSREKKERFSLILESASTNQTSMYLCASSLGTGQGTSAFFGQGTRLTVV.

Concerning this clone: The junction does not match germline at one end; this may be a read error. The rearrangement joins TRBV28 to TRBJ2-1; D possibly matches TRBD1 or TRBD2 (5 bases each). This CDR3 is 15 amino acids long. Germline lookup yields CDR1 MDHEN and CDR2 SYDVKM. CDR3 sequence (DNA): TGTGCCAGCAGTCCGCCGGGACCCACCTACACTGAGCAGTTCTTC. Residues: CASSPPGPTYTEQFF.

The chain couples TRBV30 to TRBJ2-1, with D uncertain. CDR1 is GTSNPN, CDR2 SVGIG, per germline (reference sequence). The CDR3 extends over 14 amino acids. The V end was cut by 2 bases, the J end by 6 bases, with 14 bases between. CDR3 protein: CAWSPRMLVNEQFF. Here the CDR3 DNA reads TGTGCCTGGAGTCCCCGCATGCTGGTCAATGAGCAGTTCTTC.

The chain couples TRBV10-3 to TRBJ2-6; D not resolved. This CDR3 contains 13 residues. The germline V and J ends were trimmed by 5 bases and 0 bases, with 2 bases remaining between them. CDR1 and CDR2 (germline): ENHRY, SYGVKD. The DNA of the CDR3 is TGTGCCATCAGTCCCTCTGGGGCCAACGTCCTGACTTTC. It translates to CAISPSGANVLTF.

This clone was detected once. V is TRBV27 and J is TRBJ1-5, with 9 nucleotides matching TRBD1. Trimming removed 3 bases from V and 3 bases from J; junction bases left unmatched: 15. There are 19 residues in the CDR3. Germline CDR1 and CDR2: MNHEY and SMNVEV (reference sequence). The CDR3: CASSFVDRDRAGLNQPQHF. Written as DNA, the CDR3 is TGTGCCAGCAGTTTTGTGGATAGGGACAGGGCCGGACTCAATCAGCCCCAGCATTTT.

This clone was observed a few times. This sequence joins TRBV6-1 and TRBJ2-3; D perhaps matches TRBD1 (5 bases). Per the germline V gene, CDR1 is MNHNS and CDR2 is SASEGT. V was shortened by 4 bases and J by 0 bases, with 8 bases between the two germline ends. This CDR3 contains 14 residues. DNA of the CDR3: TGTGCCAGCAGTGGACAGCCTAGCACAGATACGCAGTATTTT. This gives the protein CASSGQPSTDTQYF.

The chain has TRBV28 and TRBJ1-5; TRBD1 matches 9 bases. From germline, CDR1 is MDHEN and CDR2 SYDVKM. The CDR3 has 16 amino acids. The junction had 9 bases not matched to a gene; V was cut back by 4 bases and J by 5 bases. CDR3 region: CASSSRPGQGYQPQHF. In nucleotides, the CDR3 is TGTGCCAGCAGTTCCCGACCGGGACAGGGATATCAGCCCCAGCATTTT.

This chain uses TRBV6-4 with TRBJ2-7; no definite D call. This CDR3 has 12 residues. CDR1 is MRHNA and CDR2 is SNTAGT in the germline V gene. Trimming cost V 3 bases and J 4 bases, with 7 bases left between them. The CDR3 DNA follows: TGTGCCAGCAGTGAAGCAGGTTACGAGCAGTACTTC. Its protein product is CASSEAGYEQYF.

CDR3 protein: CASSARPPSTGELFF. The CDR3 region has the DNA TGTGCCAGCAGTGCTCGACCCCCCTCCACCGGGGAGCTGTTTTTT. The V gene is TRBV6-1, the J gene TRBJ2-2; no definite D call. Looked up from germline, CDR1 is MNHNS and CDR2 is SASEGT. The CDR3 runs 15 residues. V was pared by 4 bases and J by 4 bases, with 13 bases between.

The chain is built from TRBV13 and TRBJ1-4; tentative D call: TRBD1 (5 bases). CDR1 PRHDT and CDR2 FYEKMQ come from the germline V gene (reference sequence). The V and J ends lost 5 bases and 3 bases respectively, with 13 bases between them. The CDR3 is 15 residues long. Here the CDR3 DNA reads TGTGCCAGCAGCCTTCAGGGAGGGGCTAATGAAAAACTGTTTTTT. Its translation: CASSLQGGANEKLFF.

This chain uses TRBV28 with TRBJ2-7; possibly TRBD1 or TRBD2 for D (5 bases each). This CDR3 is built from 15 residues. Germline V lookup: CDR1 MDHEN, CDR2 SYDVKM. Deletions cut 6 bases from V and 3 bases from J, with 18 bases between. The CDR3 nucleotides read TGTGCCAGCAGCCTCACGGGGAACAGGCACTACGAGCAGTACTTC. It encodes CASSLTGNRHYEQYF.

There are a few counts of this clone. This chain joins TRBV5-1 and TRBJ2-1; D uncertain. CDR3 length: 14 amino acids. Trimming left V 1 base short and J 6 bases short, with 11 bases between. CDR1 and CDR2 (germline): SGHRS, YFSETQ. CDR3 coding DNA: TGCGCCAGCAGCTTGTTGTCACCTGGCAATGAGCAGTTCTTC. Residues: CASSLLSPGNEQFF.

The V call is TRBV11-3, the J call TRBJ2-1; 11 bases map to TRBD2. CDR3 length: 17 amino acids. CDR1 SGHNT and CDR2 YENEEA come from the germline V gene. J was trimmed by 4 bases and V by 1 base; bases with no gene match: 6. CDR3 residues: CASSLGGTSGEYNEQFF. In DNA form, the CDR3 reads TGTGCCAGCAGCTTAGGGGGGACTAGCGGAGAATACAATGAGCAGTTCTTC.

Concerning this clone: Other DNA sequences in this specimen translate into the identical CDR3. The J gene is TRBJ1-2, the V gene TRBV5-1; D remains ambiguous. The CDR3 contains 13 residues. Germline loops: CDR1 SGHRS, CDR2 YFSETQ. Trimming cost V 0 bases and J 4 bases, with 7 bases left between them. DNA of the CDR3: TGCGCCAGCAGCTTGGATCCCCGCTATGGCTACACCTTC. It specifies CASSLDPRYGYTF.

This chain connects TRBV28 to TRBJ2-2, with TRBD2 matching 7 bases. J gave up 6 bases and V 7 bases, and 8 bases lay outside the gene matches. Germline V gene sequence: CDR1 MDHEN, CDR2 SYDVKM. The CDR3 length is 14 residues. This CDR3 is CASTTWGGSGELFF. The CDR3 coding sequence is TGTGCCAGCACTACATGGGGGGGTTCCGGGGAGCTGTTTTTT.

The rearrangement uses TRBV19 and TRBJ2-7; TRBD2 agrees at 8 bases. Germline CDR1 and CDR2: LNHDA and SQIVND (reference sequence). V dropped 8 bases and J dropped 6; count of bases not matched to a gene: 21. This CDR3 has 17 amino acids. CDR3 in DNA: TGTGCCAGTTCCCCTGGCCGGTATCTATCGGGAGGGGTCGAGCAGTACTTC. Its protein is CASSPGRYLSGGVEQYF.

This chain uses TRBV7-9 with TRBJ2-1; TRBD2 matches 13 bases. The ends lost 6 bases at V and 10 bases at J; junction bases unmatched: 6. CDR1 SEHNR and CDR2 FQNEAQ come from the germline V gene (reference sequence). This CDR3 comprises 14 residues. The DNA of the CDR3 is TGTGCCAGCAGTCGGACTAGCGGGAGTAAAGAGCAGTTCTTC. Protein: CASSRTSGSKEQFF.

CDR3 DNA: TGTGCCAGTAGTCCCCCGATCGATCCGACCCCACACTACGAGCAGTACTTC. The encoded protein is CASSPPIDPTPHYEQYF. V is TRBV19 and J is TRBJ2-7; no reliable D call. Per germline, CDR1 LNHDA and CDR2 SQIVND (reference sequence). V lost 5 bases and J 3 bases, leaving 23 bases between the germline ends. There are 17 residues in the CDR3.

V gene TRBV6-1 combines with J gene TRBJ2-1; D may be TRBD1 (6 bases). CDR1 and CDR2 from the germline V gene are MNHNS and SASEGT. Trimming left V 6 bases short and J 4 bases short, with 10 bases between. CDR3 length: 13 amino acids. The CDR3 sequence is CASRSGAYNEQFF. DNA for the CDR3: TGTGCCAGCAGATCAGGGGCGTACAATGAGCAGTTCTTC.

The chain recombines TRBV30 with TRBJ2-3, with D perhaps matching TRBD1 (6 bases). The CDR3 contains 13 residues. The germline V and J ends were trimmed by 2 bases and 5 bases, with 11 bases remaining between them. Germline CDR1 reads GTSNPN; CDR2 reads SVGIG (reference sequence). CDR3 sequence reads: CAWSLTGGDTQYF. The DNA of the CDR3 is TGTGCCTGGAGTCTGACAGGTGGAGATACGCAGTATTTT.